This T cell receptor beta chain came from a study of human T cells and chemical hapten exposure. Study-wide results and limits: No shift was seen in TCRs above 1 in 1000 frequency with DPC sensitization.

Comment on this clonotype: The antigen is undetermined.

This sample's time point: patch test 2, 6 weeks after DPC sensitization. The treatment is: therapeutic diphenylcyclopropenone sensitization with weekly scalp DPC. Attachment of unique molecular identifiers to individual cDNA molecules was performed in the library. MiXCR, applied by TCRdb to the RACE reads, yields one record per CDR3 protein. The table includes around 130,000 distinct CDR3 sequences, roughly 12% detected once. The CDR3 is 12 residues long. Trimming removed 2 bases from V and 5 bases from J, with 7 bases in between. The sample in question was whole blood, obtained in connection with sensitization to the hapten diphenylcyclopropenone (DPC). The sequence was obtained from a woman aged 50 to 60 with alopecia areata. Some clones in this sample may be carry-over from other donors' samples. The chain carries TRBV12-3 or TRBV12-4 and TRBJ2-7; D unclear. The CDR3 is CASSLKGNEQYF. The CDR3 DNA follows: TGTGCCAGCAGTTTAAAAGGGAACGAGCAGTACTTC.